A single sample gave rise to the 26 T cell receptor beta chains below, sequenced in a study of T cells after yellow fever vaccination. TCRdb recomputed calls from the 5' RACE reads with MiXCR, one row per CDR3 protein. The sample has hundreds of thousands of distinct CDR3 sequences; 8.5% to 9% are singletons. The sequencing here drew on PBMCs, taken on the day of the first yellow fever vaccination. All receptors derive from a man younger than 30 who received the YFV17D yellow fever vaccine.

The chain couples TRBV25-1 to TRBJ2-7; the D gene is possibly TRBD2 (5 bases). Per the germline V gene, CDR1 is MGHDK and CDR2 is SYGVNS. Trimming took off 9 bases at V and 3 bases at J, with 12 bases between the two ends. The CDR3 consists of 12 residues. The CDR3 coding sequence is TGTGCCAGTGGGAGAGGTGTCTACGAGCAGTACTTC. Translating gives CASGRGVYEQYF.

This clonotype was counted a few times. The genes are TRBV28 and TRBJ2-3; TRBD2 is a possible D gene (6 bases). This CDR3 spans 17 amino acids. Germline CDR1 reads MDHEN; CDR2 reads SYDVKM. V dropped 3 bases and J dropped 3 bases, with 19 bases sitting between them. The CDR3 protein is CASSFILGDSTTDTQYF. CDR3 sequence (DNA): TGTGCCAGCAGTTTCATTCTAGGGGACTCTACTACAGATACGCAGTATTTT.

The rearrangement links TRBV7-9 to TRBJ1-3, with D hard to call. Germline CDR1 SEHNR, CDR2 FQNEAQ (reference sequence). CDR3 length: 14 amino acids. The V end lost 5 bases, the J end lost 0 bases, and 8 bases lay between the germline ends. CDR3 DNA sequence: TGTGCCAGCAGCACCGGGAGCTCTGGAAACACCATATATTTT. This gives the protein CASSTGSSGNTIYF.

J is TRBJ1-4 and V is TRBV20-1; D unclear. V lost 2 bases to trimming and J lost 8 bases, with 9 bases between them. This CDR3 is built from 12 residues. The germline V gene encodes CDR1 DFQATT and CDR2 SNEGSKA (reference sequence). The CDR3 region is CSARSRREKLFF. The CDR3 DNA reads as TGCAGTGCTAGATCAAGGCGCGAAAAACTGTTTTTT.

The J gene is TRBJ2-5, the V gene TRBV3-1; 7 bases match TRBD2. J lost 2 bases, V lost 5 bases, and 5 bases had no gene match. This CDR3 has 14 residues. The V gene's germline CDR1 is LGHDT and CDR2 YNNKEL (reference sequence). The DNA for the CDR3 is TGTGCCAGCAGCACCGGGGGGTCTCAAGAGACCCAGTACTTC. Amino acid sequence: CASSTGGSQETQYF.

This clonotype was counted many times. The chain employs TRBV28 and TRBJ1-6, with D perhaps TRBD1 (5 bases). CDR1 and CDR2 (germline): MDHEN, SYDVKM. With 6 bases removed from V and 0 bases from J, the gap between germline ends came to 15 bases. The CDR3 sequence is 17 residues long. The CDR3 DNA is TGTGCCAGCAGACTCGGGGGGGGAAGCTCCTATAATTCACCCCTCCACTTT. Amino acids: CASRLGGGSSYNSPLHF.

This chain links TRBV18 with TRBJ1-1; TRBD1 might be the D (5 bases). V dropped 3 bases and J dropped 1 base, with 18 bases sitting between them. This CDR3 has 17 amino acids. Germline lookup yields CDR1 KGHSH and CDR2 LQKENI. The CDR3 spells CASSPLTAHGPNTEAFF. The CDR3 DNA reads TGTGCCAGCTCACCGCTGACAGCTCATGGACCGAACACTGAAGCTTTCTTT.

The gene calls are TRBV13 and TRBJ2-5; D uncertain. The length of the CDR3 is 14 residues. V shed 0 bases and J shed 4 bases, with 9 bases lying between them. Germline V CDR1 and CDR2: PRHDT, FYEKMQ (reference sequence). CDR3 nucleotide sequence: TGTGCCAGCAGCTTAGGCGGGCTCCCAGAGACCCAGTACTTC. Translation: CASSLGGLPETQYF.

This clonotype has a handful of counts. The chain joins TRBV4-3 to TRBJ1-4; D may be TRBD1 (5 bases). The CDR3 totals 18 residues. Germline loops: CDR1 LGHNA, CDR2 YSLEER. The V and J ends lost 0 bases and 4 bases respectively, with 18 bases between them. Here the CDR3 reads CASSQERDLGTGNEKLFF. CDR3 bases: TGCGCCAGCAGCCAAGAGAGGGACTTAGGGACCGGTAATGAAAAACTGTTTTTT.

This clonotype was counted many times. This chain uses TRBV5-1 with TRBJ1-1; 7 nucleotides line up with TRBD1. V trimming: 3 bases; J trimming: 10 bases; junction bases outside the gene matches: 18. Germline loops: CDR1 SGHRS, CDR2 YFSETQ. CDR3 size: 16 residues. CDR3 amino acids: CASSSRRDSNIRVAFF. The CDR3 DNA reads as TGCGCCAGCAGCTCAAGAAGGGACAGCAACATTCGTGTAGCTTTCTTT.

This chain links TRBV5-1 with TRBJ2-2; 8 positions agree with TRBD1. Germline V CDR1 and CDR2: SGHRS, YFSETQ. Germline trimming cut 4 bases from V and 3 bases from J; bases unmatched to any gene: 5. This CDR3 is built from 15 residues. CDR3 sequence reads: CASSKGQDYTGELFF. CDR3 in DNA: TGCGCCAGCAGCAAGGGACAGGACTACACCGGGGAGCTGTTTTTT. Supplemented by reference TRBV5-1 and TRBJ2-2, the full variable domain reads KAGVTQTPRYLIKTRGQQVTLSCSPISGHRSVSWYQQTPGQGLQFLFEYFSETQRNKGNFPGRFSGRQFSNSRSEMNVSTLELGDSALYLCASSKGQDYTGELFFGEGSRLTVL.

This sequence joins TRBV2 and TRBJ1-2, with 10 bases identical to TRBD1. The CDR3 is 14 amino acids. CDR1 is SNHLY and CDR2 is FYNNEI in the germline V gene. V lost 6 bases and J lost 6; bases outside the gene matches: 7. The CDR3 nucleotides read TGTGCCAGCAGATTCCCGGACAGGGGGGATGGCTACACCTTC. The encoded protein is CASRFPDRGDGYTF.

Many counts were recorded for this clonotype. The chain recombines TRBV7-2 with TRBJ2-1, with 9 bases aligning to TRBD2. The V segment lost 1 base and the J segment 7 bases; nucleotides outside the gene matches: 8. The germline V gene encodes CDR1 SGHTA and CDR2 FQGNSA. The CDR3 runs to 16 residues. The CDR3: CASSLDGGGVGNEQFF. The DNA of the CDR3 is TGTGCCAGCAGCTTAGATGGCGGGGGGGTAGGGAATGAGCAGTTCTTC.

J is TRBJ1-4 and V is TRBV4-3; no clear D gene. Germline CDR1 is LGHNA and CDR2 is YSLEER. The CDR3 runs 15 residues. V lost 2 bases and J lost 0, with 7 bases in between. In DNA, the CDR3 is TGCGCCAGCAGCCAACAGACATCAACTAATGAAAAACTGTTTTTT. This codes for CASSQQTSTNEKLFF.

This clonotype was counted a few times. This sequence joins TRBV5-1 and TRBJ2-2; D is uncertain. The CDR3 has 15 residues. V lost 0 bases to trimming and J lost 2 bases, with 8 bases between them. Germline-derived CDR1 and CDR2 are SGHRS and YFSETQ. CDR3 protein: CASSLETSNTGELFF. As DNA, the CDR3 is TGCGCCAGCAGCTTGGAGACATCCAACACCGGGGAGCTGTTTTTT.

The chain recombines TRBV6-1 with TRBJ1-1; the match to TRBD1 covers 12 bases. The germline V gene encodes CDR1 MNHNS and CDR2 SASEGT. CDR3 size: 16 residues. Trimming cost V 6 bases and J 1 base; bases outside gene matches: 6. DNA for the CDR3: TGTGCCAGCAGGCCGGGACAGGGGGCCGGGAACACTGAAGCTTTCTTT. This codes for CASRPGQGAGNTEAFF.

This clonotype was observed a few times. The chain has TRBV20-1 and TRBJ2-1, with D unresolved. The CDR3 is 11 amino acids. Germline V gene lookup returns CDR1 DFQATT and CDR2 SNEGSKA (reference sequence). Trimming removed 0 bases from V and 12 bases from J, with 9 bases in between. CDR3 nucleotide sequence: TGCAGTGCTAGAGATTCTTGGGGGCAGTTCTTC. This sequence encodes CSARDSWGQFF.

This clonotype appeared a few times. The CDR3 DNA sequence: TGTGCCACCAGTGATTCCGTCGCTTTCTTT. Translation: CATSDSVAFF. This sequence joins TRBV24-1 and TRBJ1-1; D not resolved. Trimming removed 2 bases at V and 11 bases at J, with 5 bases between. Germline assignment: CDR1 KGHDR and CDR2 SFDVKD. This CDR3 region has 10 residues.

This clonotype has only a few counts. The V and J genes are TRBV15 and TRBJ2-3; D might be TRBD2 (6 bases). CDR1 is LNHNV, CDR2 YYDKDF, per germline (reference sequence). Trimming shortened V by 1 base and J by 4 bases, and 9 bases separated the two germline ends. The CDR3 runs 14 residues. The CDR3 nucleotides read TGTGCCACCAGCAGAGGGGGGAGGTCAGATACGCAGTATTTT. It specifies CATSRGGRSDTQYF. The entire variable domain, with the rest obtained from reference TRBV15 and TRBJ2-3, is as follows: DAMVIQNPRYQVTQFGKPVTLSCSQTLNHNVMYWYQQKSSQAPKLLFHYYDKDFNNEADTPDNFQSRRPNTSFCFLDIRSPGLGDTAMYLCATSRGGRSDTQYFGPGTRLTVL.

This clonotype showed up just a few times. This chain uses TRBV20-1 with TRBJ2-5; TRBD1 or TRBD2 may be the D gene (5 bases each). Germline V gene lookup returns CDR1 DFQATT and CDR2 SNEGSKA (reference sequence). V was shortened by 1 base and J by 1 base, with 10 bases between the two germline ends. The CDR3 spans 14 residues. The CDR3 nucleotides are TGCAGTGCTAGAGCGGGACGGGGCCAAGAGACCCAGTACTTC. Translated: CSARAGRGQETQYF.

This clonotype has at least ten counts. The chain is built from TRBV7-9 and TRBJ2-5; unclear D gene. The germline V gene has CDR1 SEHNR and CDR2 FQNEAQ (reference sequence). The CDR3 sequence is 15 residues long. V was shortened by 1 base and J by 7 bases, with 16 bases between the two germline ends. This chain's CDR3 is CASSLGSLQERTQYF. The CDR3 nucleotides are TGTGCCAGCAGCTTAGGGTCCCTACAAGAAAGGACCCAGTACTTC.

This clonotype was seen at least ten times. V usage is TRBV29-1 and J usage is TRBJ2-2; D not resolved. Germline-derived CDR1 and CDR2 are SQVTM and ANQGSEA. Trimming left V 3 bases short and J 1 base short, with 6 bases between. This CDR3 has 13 residues. CDR3: CSVEQENTGELFF. The CDR3 DNA is TGCAGCGTTGAGCAAGAGAACACCGGGGAGCTGTTTTTT.

The genes are TRBV11-2 and TRBJ2-2; the D is unclear. CDR1 SGHAT and CDR2 FQNNGV come from the germline V gene. The germline V and J ends were trimmed by 5 bases and 4 bases, with 17 bases remaining between them. The CDR3 spans 16 residues. This chain's CDR3 is CASSRRGQSATGELFF. CDR3 in DNA: TGTGCCAGCAGCCGACGTGGGCAGTCGGCCACCGGGGAGCTGTTTTTT.

This clonotype appeared a few times. V usage is TRBV20-1 and J usage is TRBJ2-7; possibly TRBD1 for D (6 bases). CDR3 size: 13 residues. Trimming removed 0 bases at V and 2 bases at J, with 8 bases between. CDR1 and CDR2 from the germline V gene are DFQATT and SNEGSKA (reference sequence). The CDR3 spells CSARDRGPYEQYV. In DNA form, the CDR3 reads TGCAGTGCTAGAGACAGGGGCCCCTACGAGCAGTACGTC.

This clonotype has a handful of counts. V is TRBV7-3 and J is TRBJ2-2; D is uncertain. Trimming took 1 base from V and 2 from J, leaving 5 bases between them. Germline values: CDR1 SGHTA, CDR2 FQGTGA. This CDR3 contains 14 residues. The CDR3: CASSLMENTGELFF. For the CDR3, the DNA is TGTGCCAGCAGCTTAATGGAAAACACCGGGGAGCTGTTTTTT.

This chain uses TRBV7-3 with TRBJ2-3; no reliable D call. Germline assignment: CDR1 SGHTA and CDR2 FQGTGA. This CDR3 contains 13 residues. V shed 5 bases and J shed 5 bases, with 11 bases lying between them. The CDR3 loop reads CASSILPGDTQYF. The CDR3 coding sequence is TGTGCCAGCAGCATCCTTCCGGGAGATACGCAGTATTTT.